This T cell receptor (beta chain) was identified in a study of cytomegalovirus exposure and HLA in healthy donors. The CDR3 runs 14 residues. The germline V gene encodes CDR1 SGHTA and CDR2 FQGNSA. V was clipped by 5 bases and J by 1 base, with 12 bases between them. Measured with immunoSEQ multiplex PCR; TCRdb has only the in-frame clones, and not every one. The table includes about 79,000 clones, approximately 93% detected once. The sample taken for sequencing was PBMCs. This clonotype was sampled from a woman under 40 in good health and CMV-seronegative. The V call is TRBV7-2, the J call TRBJ2-7; tentative D call: TRBD1 (5 bases). CDR3 in DNA: TGTGCCAGCAGCATACCGACAGCTTCCTACGAGCAGTACTTC. Its protein product is CASSIPTASYEQYF. The whole variable domain, remainder taken from reference TRBV7-2 and TRBJ2-7, is GAGVSQSPSNKVTEKGKDVELRCDPISGHTALYWYRQSLGQGLEFLIYFQGNSAPDKSGLPSDRFSAERTGGSVSTLTIQRTQQEDSAVYLCASSIPTASYEQYFGPGTRLTVT.